This paragraph reports one T cell receptor (beta chain). It was during active infection that Seattle patients were enrolled and then longitudinally followed. Per the authors' pipeline: From reference gene primer amplification, estimates of nucleated cell counts were derived. Produced via immunoSEQ multiplex PCR; TCRdb's table is partial and in-frame only. From that table come the V and J calls and clone size; the DNA was used to work out D and trimming. The table lists 200,000 or so clones, over 65% of them singletons. Germline V CDR1 and CDR2: SGHRS, YFSETQ. The CDR3 has 15 residues. The V end lost 3 bases, the J end lost 1 base, and 13 bases lay between the germline ends. This sample was included in a study of blood T cell repertoires in COVID-19. Study-wide background: There were acute and convalescent COVID-19 samples, and they came from the United States, Italy and Spain. T cells, B-cell-depleted T cells, or PBMCs provided the cDNA or gDNA that served as material.

The rearrangement links TRBV5-1 to TRBJ1-1; possible D gene TRBD1, 5 bases. The specimen was peripheral blood. This sequence was found in a person aged 70 to 85 with COVID-19, enrolled during active disease. The CDR3 spells CASSSSGLSNTEAFF. CDR3 coding DNA: TGCGCCAGCAGCTCATCAGGGTTGTCGAACACTGAAGCTTTCTTT.